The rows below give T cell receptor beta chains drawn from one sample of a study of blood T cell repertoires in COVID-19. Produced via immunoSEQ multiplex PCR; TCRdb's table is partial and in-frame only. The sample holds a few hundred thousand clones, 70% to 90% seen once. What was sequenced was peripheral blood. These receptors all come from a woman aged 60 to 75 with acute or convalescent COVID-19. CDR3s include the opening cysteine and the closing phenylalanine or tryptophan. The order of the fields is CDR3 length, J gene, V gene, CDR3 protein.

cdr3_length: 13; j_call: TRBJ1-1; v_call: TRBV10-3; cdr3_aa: CAITRQGNTEAFF
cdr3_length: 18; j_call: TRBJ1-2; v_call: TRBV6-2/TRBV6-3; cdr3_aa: CASSYSVGLTGRSDGYTF
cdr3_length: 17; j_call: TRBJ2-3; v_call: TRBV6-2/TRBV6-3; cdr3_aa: CASSRIGSGRRTDTQYF
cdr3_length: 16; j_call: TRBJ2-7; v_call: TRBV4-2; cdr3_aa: CASSQEGQPYSYEQYF
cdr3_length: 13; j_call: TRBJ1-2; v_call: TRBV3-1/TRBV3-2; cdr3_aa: CASSPTENYGYTF
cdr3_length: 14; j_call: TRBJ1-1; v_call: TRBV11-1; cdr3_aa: CASSLPGQGEPRLF
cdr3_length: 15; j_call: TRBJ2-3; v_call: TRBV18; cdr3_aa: CASSPSRTGRDTQYF
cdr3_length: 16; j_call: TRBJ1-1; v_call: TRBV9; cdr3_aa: CASSFDGGGSNTEAFF
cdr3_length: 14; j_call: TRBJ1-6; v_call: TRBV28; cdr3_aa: CASSTGQGNSPLHF
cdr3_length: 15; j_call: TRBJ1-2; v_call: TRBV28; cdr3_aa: CASSKDRVVNYGYTF
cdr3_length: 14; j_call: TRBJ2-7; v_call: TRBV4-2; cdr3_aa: CASSQGGGRHEQYF
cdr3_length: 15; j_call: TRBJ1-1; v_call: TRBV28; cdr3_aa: CASSFGDRGGTEAFF
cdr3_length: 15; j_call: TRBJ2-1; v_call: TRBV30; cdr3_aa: CAWSDYQSSYNEQFF
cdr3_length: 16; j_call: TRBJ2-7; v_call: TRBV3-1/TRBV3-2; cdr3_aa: CASSQGTSGGPSKQYF
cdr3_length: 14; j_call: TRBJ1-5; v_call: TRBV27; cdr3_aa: CASSATGPNQPQHF
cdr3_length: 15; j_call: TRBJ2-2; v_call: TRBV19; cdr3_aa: CASSPLPTNTGELFF
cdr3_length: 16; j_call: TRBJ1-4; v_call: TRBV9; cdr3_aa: CASSSPSGQGYEKLFF
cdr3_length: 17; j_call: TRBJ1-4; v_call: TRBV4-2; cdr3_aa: CASSQGRGTGGNEKLFF
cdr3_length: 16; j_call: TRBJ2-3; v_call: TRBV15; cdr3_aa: CATSRDRITSTDTQYF
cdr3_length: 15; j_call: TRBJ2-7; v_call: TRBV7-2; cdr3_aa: CASSFGLASSYEQYF
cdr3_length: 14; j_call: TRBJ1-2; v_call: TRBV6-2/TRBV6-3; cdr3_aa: CASSYGTANYGYTF
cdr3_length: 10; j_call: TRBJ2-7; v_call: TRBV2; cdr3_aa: CASRGGQQYF
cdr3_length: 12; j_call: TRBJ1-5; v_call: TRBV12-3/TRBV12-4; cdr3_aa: CASGQGNQPQHF
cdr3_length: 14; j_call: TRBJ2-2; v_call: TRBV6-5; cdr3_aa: CASRRTGEYGELFF
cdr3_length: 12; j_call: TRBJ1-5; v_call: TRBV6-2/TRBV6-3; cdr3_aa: CASSSLNQPQHF
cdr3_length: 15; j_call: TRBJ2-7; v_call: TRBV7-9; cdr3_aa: CASSLGGRDDYEQYF
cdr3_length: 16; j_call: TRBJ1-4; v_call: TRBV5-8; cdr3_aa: CASSPNPTGSNEKLFF
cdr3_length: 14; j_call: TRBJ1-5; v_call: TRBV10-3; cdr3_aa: CAIRGTGGEQPQHF
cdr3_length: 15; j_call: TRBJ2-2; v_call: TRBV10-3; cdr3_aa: CAISKTSDDTGELFF